This is a list of T cell receptor beta chains from one sample in a study of blood T cell repertoires in COVID-19. Sequencing was performed with immunoSEQ multiplex PCR; in TCRdb, only in-frame clones are kept and a portion is missing. Of about 160,000 clones listed, around 86% are singletons. Sequencing used peripheral blood. The source is a man aged 60 to 75 with COVID-19, enrolled during active disease. The CDR3 runs from the conserved cysteine through the conserved F or W. The D gene is left open where the match is weak. Not all rows give a size; the values are once, few, many and, for expanded clones, a class.

cdr3_aa | cdr3_nt | clone_size | j_call | v_call | d_call
CASSLIKTGQFF | TGTGCCAGCAGCTTAATAAAGACAGGGCAGTTCTTC | - | TRBJ2-1 | TRBV7-9 | -
CASSLGREGLGYEQYF | TGTGCCAGCAGCTTAGGGCGGGAGGGCCTAGGCTACGAGCAGTACTTC | - | TRBJ2-7 | TRBV7-2 | TRBD2
CASSPKGGPQHF | TGTGCCAGCAGCCCCAAGGGAGGGCCCCAGCATTTT | - | TRBJ1-5 | TRBV21-1 | -
CASSTSEAYNEQFF | TGTGCCAGCTCAACCAGCGAAGCCTACAATGAGCAGTTCTTC | - | TRBJ2-1 | TRBV18 | -
CASSYTGQGAEQYF | TGTGCCAGCAGCTATACCGGACAGGGAGCCGAGCAGTACTTC | - | TRBJ2-7 | TRBV6-5 | TRBD1
CASSQGPWELETQYF | TGTGCCAGCAGCCAAGGACCCTGGGAGCTCGAGACCCAGTACTTC | once | TRBJ2-5 | TRBV3-1/TRBV3-2 | -
CASSEEDREPFEKLFF | TGTGCCAGCAGCGAAGAGGACAGGGAACCGTTTGAAAAACTGTTTTTT | - | TRBJ1-4 | TRBV7-9 | TRBD1
CASSPDRVPNYGYTF | TGTGCCAGCAGCCCCGACAGGGTTCCTAACTATGGCTACACCTTC | few | TRBJ1-2 | TRBV7-9 | TRBD1
CASSSGTGLKNIQYF | TGTGCCAGCAGCTCCGGGACAGGACTCAAAAACATTCAGTACTTC | - | TRBJ2-4 | TRBV7-2 | TRBD1
CATSSSTDISTDTQYF | TGTGCCACCAGTTCTTCCACCGACATAAGCACAGATACGCAGTATTTT | - | TRBJ2-3 | TRBV24-1 | -
CASSQDLGQGSFHYYGYTF | TGTGCCAGCAGCCAAGATTTAGGGCAGGGGAGTTTTCATTACTATGGCTACACCTTC | - | TRBJ1-2 | TRBV4-2 | -
CASSHLGGTGTDQPQHF | TGTGCCAGCAGCCACCTAGGAGGGACAGGGACCGATCAGCCCCAGCATTTT | - | TRBJ1-5 | TRBV7-9 | TRBD1
CASRALGGRANEQFF | TGTGCCAGCAGGGCCCTAGGGGGTCGCGCCAATGAGCAGTTCTTC | - | TRBJ2-1 | TRBV2 | -
CASSLAQGARDTQYF | TGTGCCAGCAGCTTAGCACAGGGGGCGCGGGATACGCAGTATTTT | - | TRBJ2-3 | TRBV7-9 | TRBD1
CASSETGGSRQPQHF | TGTGCCAGCAGTGAAACAGGGGGCTCTAGGCAGCCCCAGCATTTT | - | TRBJ1-5 | TRBV2 | TRBD1
CASSSSGGSYNEQFF | TGTGCCAGCAGCTCAAGCGGGGGGTCCTACAATGAGCAGTTCTTC | - | TRBJ2-1 | TRBV9 | TRBD2
CASRDNLNEKLFF | TGTGCCAGCCGAGACAACCTGAATGAAAAACTGTTTTTT | - | TRBJ1-4 | TRBV7-2 | -
CASSTRANQPQHF | TGTGCCAGCAGCACGCGGGCCAATCAGCCCCAGCATTTT | - | TRBJ1-5 | TRBV7-2 | -
CASSLSGSPYEQYF | TGTGCCAGCAGCTTAAGCGGGAGTCCCTACGAGCAGTACTTC | - | TRBJ2-7 | TRBV11-2 | TRBD2
CSASGTSGRSDEQYF | TGCAGTGCTAGTGGGACTAGCGGGAGATCCGACGAGCAGTACTTC | - | TRBJ2-7 | TRBV20-1 | TRBD2
CSVAGDRGPVNEQFF | TGCAGCGTTGCCGGGGACAGGGGGCCGGTGAATGAGCAGTTCTTC | - | TRBJ2-1 | TRBV29-1 | TRBD1
CASSRPRAGGTDTQYF | TGTGCCAGCAGTCGGCCTCGGGCGGGAGGCACAGATACGCAGTATTTT | once | TRBJ2-3 | TRBV6-2/TRBV6-3 | TRBD2
CASSPTGGLDTIYF | TGTGCCAGCAGCCCGACAGGTGGTTTGGACACCATATATTTT | - | TRBJ1-3 | TRBV3-1/TRBV3-2 | -
CASSSPGQGVDAGELFF | TGTGCCAGCAGTTCACCGGGACAGGGGGTTGATGCCGGGGAGCTGTTTTTT | - | TRBJ2-2 | TRBV27 | TRBD1
CASSPRDSGFGYTF | TGTGCCAGCAGCCCGCGGGACAGTGGGTTTGGCTACACCTTC | - | TRBJ1-2 | TRBV14 | TRBD1